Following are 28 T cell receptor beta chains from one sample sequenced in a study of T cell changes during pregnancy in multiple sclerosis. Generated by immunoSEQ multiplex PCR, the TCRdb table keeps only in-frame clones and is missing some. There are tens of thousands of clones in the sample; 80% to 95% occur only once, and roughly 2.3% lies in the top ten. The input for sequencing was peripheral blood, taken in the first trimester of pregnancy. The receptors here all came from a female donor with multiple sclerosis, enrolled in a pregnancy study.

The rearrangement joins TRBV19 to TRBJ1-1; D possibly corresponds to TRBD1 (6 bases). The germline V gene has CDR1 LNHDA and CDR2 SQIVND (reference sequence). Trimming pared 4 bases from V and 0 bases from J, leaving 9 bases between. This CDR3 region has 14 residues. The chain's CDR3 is CASSTRTVNTEAFF. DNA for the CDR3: TGTGCCAGTAGTACGAGGACAGTGAACACTGAAGCTTTCTTT.

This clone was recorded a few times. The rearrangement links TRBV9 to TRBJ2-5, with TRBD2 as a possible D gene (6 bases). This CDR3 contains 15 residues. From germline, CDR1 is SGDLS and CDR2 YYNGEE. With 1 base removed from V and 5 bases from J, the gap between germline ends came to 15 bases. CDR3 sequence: CASSVTDGGGETQYF. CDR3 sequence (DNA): TGTGCCAGCAGCGTAACGGACGGGGGTGGCGAGACCCAGTACTTC.

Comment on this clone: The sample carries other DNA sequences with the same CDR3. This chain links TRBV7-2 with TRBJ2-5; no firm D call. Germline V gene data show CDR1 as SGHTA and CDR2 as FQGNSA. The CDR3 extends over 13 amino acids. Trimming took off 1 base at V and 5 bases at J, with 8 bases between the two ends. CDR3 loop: CASSLGLRETQYF. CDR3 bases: TGTGCCAGCAGCTTAGGCCTGAGGGAGACCCAGTACTTC.

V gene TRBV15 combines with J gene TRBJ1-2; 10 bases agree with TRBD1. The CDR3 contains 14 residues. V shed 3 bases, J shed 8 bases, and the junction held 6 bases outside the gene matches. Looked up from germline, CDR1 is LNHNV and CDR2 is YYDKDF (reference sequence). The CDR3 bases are TGTGCCACCAGCAGGGGACAGGGGTTGCGCGGCTACACCTTC. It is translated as CATSRGQGLRGYTF.

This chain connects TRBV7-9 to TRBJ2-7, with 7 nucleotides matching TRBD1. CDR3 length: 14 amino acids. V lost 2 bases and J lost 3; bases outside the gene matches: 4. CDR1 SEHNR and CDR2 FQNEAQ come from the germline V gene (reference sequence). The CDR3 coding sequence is TGTGCCAGCAGCTTATCAGGGGGTTACTACGAGCAGTACTTC. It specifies CASSLSGGYYEQYF. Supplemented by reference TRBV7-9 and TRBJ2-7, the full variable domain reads DTGVSQNPRHKITKRGQNVTFRCDPISEHNRLYWYRQTLGQGPEFLTYFQNEAQLEKSRLLSDRFSAERPKGSFSTLEIQRTEQGDSAMYLCASSLSGGYYEQYFGPGTRLTVT.

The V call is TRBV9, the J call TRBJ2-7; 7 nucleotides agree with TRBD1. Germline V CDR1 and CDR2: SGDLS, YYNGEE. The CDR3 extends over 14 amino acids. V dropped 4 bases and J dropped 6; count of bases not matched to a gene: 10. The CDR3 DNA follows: TGTGCCAGCAGCCCCCGCCCCGACAGGGCCGAGCAGTACTTC. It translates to CASSPRPDRAEQYF.

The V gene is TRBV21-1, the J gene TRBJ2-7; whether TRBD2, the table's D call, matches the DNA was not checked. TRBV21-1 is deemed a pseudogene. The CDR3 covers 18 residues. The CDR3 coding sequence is TGTGCCAGCACCCAAAACACTGGCTATCAGCGGATCGTCTACGAGCAGTACTTC. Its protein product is CASTQNTGYQRIVYEQYF.

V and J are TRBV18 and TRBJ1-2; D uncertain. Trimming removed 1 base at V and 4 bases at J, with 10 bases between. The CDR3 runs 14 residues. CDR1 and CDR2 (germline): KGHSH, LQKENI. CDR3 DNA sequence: TGTGCCAGCTCACCACAGTTAGAAATCTATGGCTACACCTTC. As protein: CASSPQLEIYGYTF.

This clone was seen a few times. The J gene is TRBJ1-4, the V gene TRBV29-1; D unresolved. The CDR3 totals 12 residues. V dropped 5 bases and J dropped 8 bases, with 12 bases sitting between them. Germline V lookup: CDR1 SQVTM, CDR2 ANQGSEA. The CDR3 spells CSVRTGLEKLFF. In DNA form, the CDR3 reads TGCAGCGTTCGAACCGGGTTAGAAAAACTGTTTTTT.

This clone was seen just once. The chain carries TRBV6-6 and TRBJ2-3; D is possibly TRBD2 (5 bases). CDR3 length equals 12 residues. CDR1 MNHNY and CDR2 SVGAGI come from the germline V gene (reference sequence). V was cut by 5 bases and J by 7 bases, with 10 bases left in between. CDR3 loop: CASSHGLNTQYF. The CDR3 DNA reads TGTGCCAGCAGTCACGGACTGAATACGCAGTATTTT.

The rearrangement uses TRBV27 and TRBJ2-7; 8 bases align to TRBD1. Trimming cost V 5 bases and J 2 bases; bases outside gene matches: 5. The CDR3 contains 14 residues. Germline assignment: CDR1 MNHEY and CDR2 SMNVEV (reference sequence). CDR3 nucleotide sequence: TGTGCCAGCAGTAAACCGGGACAGGCCTACGAGCAGTACTTC. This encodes CASSKPGQAYEQYF.

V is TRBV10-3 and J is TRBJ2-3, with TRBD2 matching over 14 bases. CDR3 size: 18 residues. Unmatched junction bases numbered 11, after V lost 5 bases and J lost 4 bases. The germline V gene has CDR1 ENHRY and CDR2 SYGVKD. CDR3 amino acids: CAISPGLAGVGEADTQYF. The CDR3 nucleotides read TGTGCCATCAGTCCGGGACTAGCGGGAGTAGGGGAGGCAGATACGCAGTATTTT.

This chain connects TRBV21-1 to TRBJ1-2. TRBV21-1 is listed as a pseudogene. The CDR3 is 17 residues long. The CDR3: CASSPDGRGRHLYGYTF. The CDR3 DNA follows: TGTGCCAGCAGCCCCGACGGGCGGGGTCGGCACCTCTATGGCTACACCTTC.

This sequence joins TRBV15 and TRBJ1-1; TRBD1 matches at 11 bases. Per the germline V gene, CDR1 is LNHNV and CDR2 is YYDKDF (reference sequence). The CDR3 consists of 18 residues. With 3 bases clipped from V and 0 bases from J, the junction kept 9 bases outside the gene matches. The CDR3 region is CATSSPRDRGFMNTEAFF. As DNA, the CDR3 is TGTGCCACCAGCAGCCCCCGGGACAGGGGGTTCATGAACACTGAAGCTTTCTTT.

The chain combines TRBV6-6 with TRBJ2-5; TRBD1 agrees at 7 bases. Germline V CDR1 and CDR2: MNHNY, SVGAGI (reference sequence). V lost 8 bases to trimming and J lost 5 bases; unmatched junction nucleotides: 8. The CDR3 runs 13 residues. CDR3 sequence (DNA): TGTGCCAGCTCCCCCAGGGGGTTCGAGACCCAGTACTTC. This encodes CASSPRGFETQYF.

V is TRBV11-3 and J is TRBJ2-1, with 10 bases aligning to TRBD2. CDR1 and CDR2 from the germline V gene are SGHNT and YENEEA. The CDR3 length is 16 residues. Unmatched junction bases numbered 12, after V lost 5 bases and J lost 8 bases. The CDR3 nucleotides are TGTGCCAGCAGCCCGCCTGGGCTAGCGGGAGTCTATGAGCAGTTCTTC. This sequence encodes CASSPPGLAGVYEQFF.

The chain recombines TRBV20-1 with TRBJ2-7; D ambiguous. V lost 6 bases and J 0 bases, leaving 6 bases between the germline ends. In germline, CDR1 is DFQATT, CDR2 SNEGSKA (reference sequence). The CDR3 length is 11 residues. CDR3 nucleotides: TGCAGTGCATATAGCTCCTACGAGCAGTACTTC. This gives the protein CSAYSSYEQYF.

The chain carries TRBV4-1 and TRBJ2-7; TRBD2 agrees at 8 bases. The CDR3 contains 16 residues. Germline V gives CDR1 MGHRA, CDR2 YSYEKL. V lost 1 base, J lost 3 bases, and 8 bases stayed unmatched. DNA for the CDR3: TGCGCCAGCAGCCAAGGGTTGGGTAGCGGGATCTACGAGCAGTACTTC. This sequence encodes CASSQGLGSGIYEQYF.

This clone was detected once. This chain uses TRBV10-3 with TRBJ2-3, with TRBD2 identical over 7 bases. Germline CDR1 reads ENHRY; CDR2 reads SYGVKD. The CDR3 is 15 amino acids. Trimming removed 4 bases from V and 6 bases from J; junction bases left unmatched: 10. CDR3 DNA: TGTGCCATCAGTGGTGGGCTGGGAGGGAGTGATACGCAGTATTTT. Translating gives CAISGGLGGSDTQYF.

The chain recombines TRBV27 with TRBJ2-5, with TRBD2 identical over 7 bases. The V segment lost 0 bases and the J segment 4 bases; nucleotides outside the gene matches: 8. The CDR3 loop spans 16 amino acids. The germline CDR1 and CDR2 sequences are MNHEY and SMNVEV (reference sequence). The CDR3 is CASSLSLPGGRETQYF. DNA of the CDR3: TGTGCCAGCAGTTTATCGTTGCCGGGAGGACGAGAGACCCAGTACTTC.

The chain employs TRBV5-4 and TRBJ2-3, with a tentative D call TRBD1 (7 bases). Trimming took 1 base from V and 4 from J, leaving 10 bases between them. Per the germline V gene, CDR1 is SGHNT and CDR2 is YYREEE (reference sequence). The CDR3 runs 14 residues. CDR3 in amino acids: CASSLQGGADTQYF. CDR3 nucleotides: TGTGCCAGCAGCTTGCAGGGGGGAGCAGATACGCAGTATTTT.

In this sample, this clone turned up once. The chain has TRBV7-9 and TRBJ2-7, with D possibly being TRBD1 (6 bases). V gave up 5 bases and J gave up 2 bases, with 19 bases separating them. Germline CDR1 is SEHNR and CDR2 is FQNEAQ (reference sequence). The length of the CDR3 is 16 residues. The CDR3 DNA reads TGTGCCAGCAGCGCAGGGGTCCAACCGAATCCCTACGAGCAGTACTTC. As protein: CASSAGVQPNPYEQYF.

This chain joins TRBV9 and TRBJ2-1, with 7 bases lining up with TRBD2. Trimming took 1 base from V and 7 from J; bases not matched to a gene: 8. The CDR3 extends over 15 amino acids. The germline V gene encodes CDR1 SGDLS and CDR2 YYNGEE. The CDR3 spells CASSVTGLVSNEQFF. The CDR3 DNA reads TGTGCCAGCAGCGTAACCGGACTAGTTTCTAATGAGCAGTTCTTC.

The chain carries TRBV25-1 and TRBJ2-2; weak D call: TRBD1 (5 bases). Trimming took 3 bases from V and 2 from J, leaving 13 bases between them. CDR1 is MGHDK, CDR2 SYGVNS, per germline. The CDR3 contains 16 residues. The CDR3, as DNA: TGTGCCAGCAGTGATGGGGCGGACCCTAACACCGGGGAGCTGTTTTTT. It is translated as CASSDGADPNTGELFF. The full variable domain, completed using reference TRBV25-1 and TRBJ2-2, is EADIYQTPRYLVIGTGKKITLECSQTMGHDKMYWYQQDPGMELHLIHYSYGVNSTEKGDLSSESTVSRIRTEHFPLTLESARPSHTSQYLCASSDGADPNTGELFFGEGSRLTVL.

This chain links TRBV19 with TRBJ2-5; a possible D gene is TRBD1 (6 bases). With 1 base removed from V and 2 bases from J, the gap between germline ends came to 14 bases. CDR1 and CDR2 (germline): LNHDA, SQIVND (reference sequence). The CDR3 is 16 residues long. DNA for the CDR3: TGTGCCAGTAGTATAGGACAGGTGGGGGCACAAGAGACCCAGTACTTC. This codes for CASSIGQVGAQETQYF.

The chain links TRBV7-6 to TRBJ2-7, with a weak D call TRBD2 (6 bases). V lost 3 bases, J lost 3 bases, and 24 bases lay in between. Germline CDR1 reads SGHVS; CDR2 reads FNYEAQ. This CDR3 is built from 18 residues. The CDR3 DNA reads TGTGCCAGCAGCTTTGATAGTGTTGCGGGAACCCGAGTCTACGAGCAGTACTTC. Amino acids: CASSFDSVAGTRVYEQYF.

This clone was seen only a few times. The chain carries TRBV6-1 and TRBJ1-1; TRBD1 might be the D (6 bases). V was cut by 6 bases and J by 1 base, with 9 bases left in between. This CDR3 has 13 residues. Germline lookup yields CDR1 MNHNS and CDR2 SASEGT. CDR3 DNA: TGTGCCAGCAGCCGGACAGAGAACACTGAAGCTTTCTTT. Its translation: CASSRTENTEAFF.

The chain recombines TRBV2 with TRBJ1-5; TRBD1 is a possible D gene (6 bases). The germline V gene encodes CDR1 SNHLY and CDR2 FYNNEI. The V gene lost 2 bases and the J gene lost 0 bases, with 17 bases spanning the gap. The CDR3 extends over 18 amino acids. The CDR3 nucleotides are TGTGCCAGCAGTGAAACAGGGATTTCCGATTATAGCAATCAGCCCCAGCATTTT. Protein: CASSETGISDYSNQPQHF.